These T cell receptor beta chains were read from a single sample in a study of T cells in Graves' hyperthyroidism and ophthalmopathy. TCRdb redid the calling of the multiplex PCR reads with MiXCR, one entry per CDR3 protein. This table holds under 600,000 distinct CDR3 sequences, more than 15% found once. The sample was blood. The receptor set was obtained from a woman in her thirties or forties with Graves' ophthalmopathy. The CDR3 runs from the conserved cysteine through the conserved F or W. A D gene is named only where the DNA matches it firmly. Expanded clones are given a class, and other clones once, few, many or no size at all.

d_call	j_call	clone_size	v_call	cdr3_nt	cdr3_aa
NA	TRBJ2-1	many	TRBV5-1	TGCGCCAGCAGTAGGGGGGGCAGAAGCTCCTACAATGAGCAGTTCTTC	CASSRGGRSSYNEQFF
NA	TRBJ2-5	many	TRBV12-3/TRBV12-4	TGTGCCAGCAGTGCCAACGTGGGCGCCCAGTACTTC	CASSANVGAQYF
NA	TRBJ2-3	many	TRBV29-1	TGCAGCGTTGCCGGGACTCGCAACACAGATACGCAGTATTTT	CSVAGTRNTDTQYF
NA	TRBJ2-4	few	TRBV5-8	TGTGCCAGCAGCATGGGCCCCCTAGCCAAAAACATTCAGTACTTC	CASSMGPLAKNIQYF
NA	TRBJ1-6	many	TRBV27	TGTGCCAGCAGTCCTCTCCCTAATTCACCCCTCCACTTT	CASSPLPNSPLHF
NA	TRBJ1-6	many	TRBV18	TGTGCCAGCTCGCTAGGACAGAATAATTCACCCCTCCACTTT	CASSLGQNNSPLHF
NA	TRBJ1-1	NA	TRBV11-2	TGTGCCAGCTTGACCGGGGGGAAAGCTTTCTTT	CASLTGGKAFF
TRBD1	TRBJ2-5	few	TRBV20-1	TGCAGTGCTCGCCCGCGACAGGGATCGAAAGAGACCCAGTACTTC	CSARPRQGSKETQYF
TRBD1	TRBJ1-5	few	TRBV24-1	TGTGCCACCCAACCGACAGGGCCGGGTCAGCCCCAGCATTTT	CATQPTGPGQPQHF
NA	TRBJ1-1	many	TRBV18	TGTGCCAGCTCACAATTTGAGGACACTGAAGCTTTCTTT	CASSQFEDTEAFF
TRBD2	TRBJ2-7	NA	TRBV7-9	TGTGCCAGCAGCGTACACGGGGGGGATCTGTCCTACGAGCAGTACTTC	CASSVHGGDLSYEQYF
NA	TRBJ2-7	many	TRBV12-3/TRBV12-4	TGTGCCAGCAGTCCACTAGGGGCGGTCGAGCAGTACTTC	CASSPLGAVEQYF
NA	TRBJ2-2	NA	TRBV20-1	TGCAGTGCTTCCCTAGGTCCCACCGGGGAGCTGTTTTTT	CSASLGPTGELFF
TRBD2	TRBJ2-3	many	TRBV15	TGTGCCACCAGCCGAGATAGCGGGAGTGGCACAGATACGCAGTATTTT	CATSRDSGSGTDTQYF
NA	TRBJ1-5	many	TRBV12-3/TRBV12-4	TGTGCCAGCGACGCCAGGGGTTGGAGCAATCAGCCCCAGCATTTT	CASDARGWSNQPQHF
NA	TRBJ2-3	NA	TRBV12-3/TRBV12-4	TGTGCCAGCAGTTTAAGGTCTAGCGCAGCAGATACGCAGTATTTT	CASSLRSSAADTQYF
TRBD2	TRBJ2-2	many	TRBV2	TGTGCCAGCGTCGGGGCGGGAGGCGGGACCGGGGAGCTGTTTTTT	CASVGAGGGTGELFF
NA	TRBJ2-1	many	TRBV10-1	TGCGCCAGCAGTGACATGGCGGGACGCTCCTACAATGAGCAGTTCTTC	CASSDMAGRSYNEQFF
NA	TRBJ2-1	few	TRBV6-2/TRBV6-3	TGTGCTAGCAGTTACTCGATCGTTCGAGGGGGGTACAATGAGCAGTTCTTC	CASSYSIVRGGYNEQFF
NA	TRBJ2-4	many	TRBV7-9	TGTGCCAGCAGCTTACAGGGGAACATTCAGTACTTC	CASSLQGNIQYF
NA	TRBJ1-1	few	TRBV19	TGTGCCAGTAGTAGAGTCTTGGGGAGTGAAGCTTTCTTT	CASSRVLGSEAFF
NA	TRBJ2-2	NA	TRBV5-1	TGCGCCAGCAGCTTGGGTTTCGGTCGAACCGGGGAGCTGTTTTTT	CASSLGFGRTGELFF
NA	TRBJ1-2	many	TRBV28	TGTGCCAGCAGTTTGAGCCATAACTATGGCTACACCTTC	CASSLSHNYGYTF
NA	TRBJ1-1	many	TRBV11-2	TGTGCCAGCCGGCGGCAGACGAATTTGAACACTGAAGCTTTCTTT	CASRRQTNLNTEAFF
NA	TRBJ2-3	NA	TRBV7-9	TGTGCCAGCAACCCGACGGGAGGGGGCGGCACAGATACGCAGTATTTT	CASNPTGGGGTDTQYF
NA	TRBJ1-5	few	TRBV4-1	TGCGCCAGCAGCCAAGCTCCCGCCACCAAGAATCAGCCCCAGCATTTT	CASSQAPATKNQPQHF